This entry features one TCR beta chain sequence. This sample stems from a study of blood T cell repertoires in COVID-19. Study context: There were acute and convalescent COVID-19 samples, and they came from the United States, Italy and Spain. In each case, the material was cDNA or gDNA derived from T cells, B-cell-depleted T cells, or PBMCs.

CDR1 is SGHRS, CDR2 YFSETQ, per germline. After removal of 0 bases from V and 3 bases from J, the junction contained 1 base not matched to a gene. CDR3 length: 15 residues. As processed by the authors: Researchers report that nucleated cell counts were estimated from reference gene primer amplification. Measured with immunoSEQ multiplex PCR; TCRdb has only the in-frame clones, and not every one. V and J calls and clone size follow that table, whereas D and trimming were derived from the DNA. The sample consists of roughly 100,000 clones, around nine tenths of them appearing once. The V call is TRBV5-1, the J call TRBJ2-2, with TRBD2 matching 8 bases. This clonotype was sampled from a woman older than 75 in a cohort sampled during active COVID-19. The sequenced material came from peripheral blood. The CDR3 bases are TGCGCCAGCAGCTTGGGGGGACTAGACACCGGGGAGCTGTTTTTT. As protein: CASSLGGLDTGELFF.